The rows below give T cell receptor beta chains drawn from one sample of a study of regulatory T cells in long-lasting Graves disease. TCRdb itself ran the multiplex PCR reads through MiXCR, one entry per CDR3 protein. The repertoire holds over 200,000 distinct CDR3 sequences, under 20% seen once, with approximately 14% in the top ten. These same data were also listed under a study on T cells in Graves' hyperthyroidism and ophthalmopathy.

The input for sequencing was peripheral blood mononuclear cells (PBMCs), taken at new diagnosis, from a patient treated with antithyroid drugs. The receptors come from a woman aged 25-40 years with Graves disease. CDR3s leave out the opening cysteine and the closing phenylalanine or tryptophan. The order of the fields is J gene, V gene, CDR3 protein.

J: TRBJ1-1
V: TRBV10-3
CDR3: AIRGQGGTEAF

J: TRBJ1-2
V: TRBV12-3/TRBV12-4
CDR3: ASAGGYGYT

J: TRBJ1-1
V: TRBV12-3/TRBV12-4
CDR3: ASSPNRGRYTEAF

J: TRBJ2-3
V: TRBV6-1
CDR3: ASREVGTFLTDTQY

J: TRBJ2-3
V: TRBV18
CDR3: ASSPRIDTQY

J: TRBJ1-2
V: TRBV5-1
CDR3: ASSLEDIKTGYT

J: TRBJ2-2
V: TRBV10-2
CDR3: ASSSGGEGRPGELF

J: TRBJ2-1
V: TRBV10-3
CDR3: ATRDRGPDEQF

J: TRBJ1-2
V: TRBV9
CDR3: ATGRTANYGYT

J: TRBJ2-5
V: TRBV7-2
CDR3: ASSFRGLTQETQY

J: TRBJ2-1
V: TRBV11-3
CDR3: ASSLASSRGGTNEQF

J: TRBJ2-7
V: TRBV20-1
CDR3: SARDPGQGASYEQY

J: TRBJ1-6
V: TRBV27
CDR3: ASSFDRGQGSYNSPLH

J: TRBJ1-5
V: TRBV6-1
CDR3: ATAGTGNQPQH

J: TRBJ2-5
V: TRBV3-1
CDR3: ASSQEFGETQY

J: TRBJ2-7
V: TRBV5-1
CDR3: ASSHGTGTYEQY

J: TRBJ2-1
V: TRBV7-8
CDR3: ASSKAASGGTISYNEQF

J: TRBJ1-2
V: TRBV2
CDR3: ASSERWLGYGYT

J: TRBJ1-1
V: TRBV9
CDR3: ASSVGSGGYTEAF

J: TRBJ1-5
V: TRBV6-1
CDR3: ASSERELQPQH

J: TRBJ1-4
V: TRBV25-1
CDR3: ASSETSPGQGLGKLF

J: TRBJ2-5
V: TRBV5-1
CDR3: ASSWDRPDRTQY

J: TRBJ1-5
V: TRBV9
CDR3: ASSVGGARGQPQH

J: TRBJ2-1
V: TRBV20-1
CDR3: SAKYLAGANRYNEQF

J: TRBJ2-1
V: TRBV11-2
CDR3: ASSIKRGGVPNEQF

J: TRBJ1-2
V: TRBV20-1
CDR3: SAEKGQGVYSNGHT

J: TRBJ1-1
V: TRBV12-3/TRBV12-4
CDR3: ASSLGALRAF

J: TRBJ2-1
V: TRBV12-3/TRBV12-4
CDR3: ASSLGDRGMSSEQF

J: TRBJ1-5
V: TRBV12-3/TRBV12-4
CDR3: ASSSNRDSLNQPQH

J: TRBJ2-5
V: TRBV24-1
CDR3: ATSDPQGPGETQY

J: TRBJ2-3
V: TRBV20-1
CDR3: SAQRRGAGTDTQY

J: TRBJ2-1
V: TRBV7-3
CDR3: ASSLALGGEQF